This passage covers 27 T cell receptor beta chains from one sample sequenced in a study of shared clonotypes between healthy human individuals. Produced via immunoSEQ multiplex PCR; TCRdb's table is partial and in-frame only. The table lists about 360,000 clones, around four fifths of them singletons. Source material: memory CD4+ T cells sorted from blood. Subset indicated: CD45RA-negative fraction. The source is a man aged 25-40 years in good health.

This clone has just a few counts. The CDR3 bases are TGCGCCAGCAGCCAAGGGACAGGGGAAAACAATGAGCAGTTCTTC. It yields the protein CASSQGTGENNEQFF. The chain employs TRBV4-3 and TRBJ2-1; 9 positions agree with TRBD1. J was trimmed by 5 bases and V by 1 base; bases with no gene match: 3. This CDR3 contains 15 residues. From germline, CDR1 is LGHNA and CDR2 YSLEER.

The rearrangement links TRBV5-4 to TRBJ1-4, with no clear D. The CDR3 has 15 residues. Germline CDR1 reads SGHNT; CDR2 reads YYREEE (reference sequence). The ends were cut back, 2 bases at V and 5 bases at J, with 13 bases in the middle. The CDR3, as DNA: TGTGCCAGCAGCTTAGGAGGGAGAAGGAATGAAAAACTGTTTTTT. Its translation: CASSLGGRRNEKLFF.

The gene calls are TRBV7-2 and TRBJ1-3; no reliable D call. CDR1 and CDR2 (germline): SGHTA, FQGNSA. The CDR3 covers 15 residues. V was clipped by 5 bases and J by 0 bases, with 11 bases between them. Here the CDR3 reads CASSVSDSSGNTIYF. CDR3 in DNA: TGTGCCAGCAGCGTTAGTGATAGCTCTGGAAACACCATATATTTT.

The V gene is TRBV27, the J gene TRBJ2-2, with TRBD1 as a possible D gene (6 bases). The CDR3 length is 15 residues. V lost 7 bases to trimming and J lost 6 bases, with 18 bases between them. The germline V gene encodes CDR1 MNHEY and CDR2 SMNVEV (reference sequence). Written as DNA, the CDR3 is TGTGCCAGCAAACCCAGACAGGCTGGTTCCGGGGAGCTGTTTTTT. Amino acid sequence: CASKPRQAGSGELFF.

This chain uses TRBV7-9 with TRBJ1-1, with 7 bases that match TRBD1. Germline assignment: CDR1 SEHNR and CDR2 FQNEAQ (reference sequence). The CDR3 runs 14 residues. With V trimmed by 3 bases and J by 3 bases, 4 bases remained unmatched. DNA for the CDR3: TGTGCCAGCAGCTTTTGGGACAGATACACTGAAGCTTTCTTT. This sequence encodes CASSFWDRYTEAFF.

CDR3 region: CASSAGGPGGEQYF. The CDR3 bases are TGTGCCAGCAGCGCGGGAGGGCCGGGGGGGGAGCAGTACTTC. V and J are TRBV5-4 and TRBJ2-7; the match to TRBD2 covers 9 bases. CDR3 length: 14 amino acids. V lost 4 bases to trimming and J lost 7 bases; unmatched junction nucleotides: 9. The germline V gene encodes CDR1 SGHNT and CDR2 YYREEE (reference sequence).

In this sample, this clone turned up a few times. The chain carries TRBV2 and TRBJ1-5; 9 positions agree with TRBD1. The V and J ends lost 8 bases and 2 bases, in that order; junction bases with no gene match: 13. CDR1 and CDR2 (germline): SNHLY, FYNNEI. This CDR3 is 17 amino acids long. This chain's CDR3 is CASGGTGLRSGNQPQHF. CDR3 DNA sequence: TGTGCCAGCGGTGGGACAGGGCTAAGGTCTGGCAATCAGCCCCAGCATTTT.

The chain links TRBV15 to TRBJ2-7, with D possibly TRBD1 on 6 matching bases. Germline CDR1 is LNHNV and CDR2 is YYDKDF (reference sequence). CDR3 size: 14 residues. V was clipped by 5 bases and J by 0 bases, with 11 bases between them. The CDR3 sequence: CATSDQGNSYEQYF. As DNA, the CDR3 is TGTGCCACCAGCGACCAGGGGAACTCCTACGAGCAGTACTTC. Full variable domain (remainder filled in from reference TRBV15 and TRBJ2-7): DAMVIQNPRYQVTQFGKPVTLSCSQTLNHNVMYWYQQKSSQAPKLLFHYYDKDFNNEADTPDNFQSRRPNTSFCFLDIRSPGLGDTAMYLCATSDQGNSYEQYFGPGTRLTVT.

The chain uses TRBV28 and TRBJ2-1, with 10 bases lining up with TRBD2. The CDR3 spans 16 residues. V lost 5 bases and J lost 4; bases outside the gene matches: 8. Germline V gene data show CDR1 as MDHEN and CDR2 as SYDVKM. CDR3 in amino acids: CASSPPRLAGYNEQFF. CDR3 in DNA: TGTGCCAGCAGTCCTCCACGACTAGCGGGTTACAATGAGCAGTTCTTC.

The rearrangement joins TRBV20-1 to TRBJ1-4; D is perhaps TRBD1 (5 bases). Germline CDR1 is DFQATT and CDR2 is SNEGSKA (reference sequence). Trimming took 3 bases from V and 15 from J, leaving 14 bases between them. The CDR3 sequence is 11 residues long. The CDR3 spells CSASVQGVLFF. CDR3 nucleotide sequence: TGCAGTGCTAGCGTCCAGGGCGTCTTGTTTTTT.

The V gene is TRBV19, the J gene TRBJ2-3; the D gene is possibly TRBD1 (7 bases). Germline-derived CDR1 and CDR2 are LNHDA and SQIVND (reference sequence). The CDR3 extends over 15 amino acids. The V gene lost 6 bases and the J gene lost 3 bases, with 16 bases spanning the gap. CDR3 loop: CASRNRGGGTDTQYF. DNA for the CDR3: TGTGCCAGTAGAAACAGGGGAGGTGGAACAGATACGCAGTATTTT.

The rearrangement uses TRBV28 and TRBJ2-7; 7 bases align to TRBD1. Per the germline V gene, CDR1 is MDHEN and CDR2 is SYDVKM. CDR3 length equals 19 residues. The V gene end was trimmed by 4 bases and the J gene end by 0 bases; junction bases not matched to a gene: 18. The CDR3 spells CASSSLRQGVTGNSYEQYF. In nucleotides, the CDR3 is TGTGCCAGCAGTTCCCTTCGACAGGGAGTAACGGGCAACTCCTACGAGCAGTACTTC.

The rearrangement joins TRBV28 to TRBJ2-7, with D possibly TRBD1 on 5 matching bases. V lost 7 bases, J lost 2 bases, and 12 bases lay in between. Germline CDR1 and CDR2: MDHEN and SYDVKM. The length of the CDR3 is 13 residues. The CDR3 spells CASTSGSPYEQYF. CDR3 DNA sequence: TGTGCCAGCACCTCAGGGTCACCCTACGAGCAGTACTTC.

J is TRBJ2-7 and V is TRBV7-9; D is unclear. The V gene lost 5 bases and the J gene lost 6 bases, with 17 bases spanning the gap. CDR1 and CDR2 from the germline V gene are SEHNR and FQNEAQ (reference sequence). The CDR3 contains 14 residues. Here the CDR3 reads CASSPPTSYSEQYF. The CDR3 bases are TGTGCCAGCAGCCCACCGACAAGTTATTCCGAGCAGTACTTC. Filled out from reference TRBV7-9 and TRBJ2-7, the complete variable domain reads DTGVSQNPRHKITKRGQNVTFRCDPISEHNRLYWYRQTLGQGPEFLTYFQNEAQLEKSRLLSDRFSAERPKGSFSTLEIQRTEQGDSAMYLCASSPPTSYSEQYFGPGTRLTVT.

The CDR3 nucleotides read TGTGCCAGCAGCAGATACAGGAGGCCTACTACCGCTTCTGGGGCCAACGTCCTGACTTTC. Translating gives CASSRYRRPTTASGANVLTF. The gene calls are TRBV5-8 and TRBJ2-6, with D perhaps assigned TRBD1 or TRBD2 (5 bases each). The CDR3 covers 20 residues. Germline CDR1 and CDR2: SGHTS and YDEGEE. The V gene lost 4 bases and the J gene lost 1 base, with 24 bases spanning the gap.

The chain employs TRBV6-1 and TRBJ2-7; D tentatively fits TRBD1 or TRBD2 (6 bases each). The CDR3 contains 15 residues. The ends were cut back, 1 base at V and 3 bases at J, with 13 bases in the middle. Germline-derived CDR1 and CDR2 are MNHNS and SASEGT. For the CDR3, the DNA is TGTGCCAGCAGTGAAGGGTGGGGGGCTATCTACGAGCAGTACTTC. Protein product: CASSEGWGAIYEQYF.

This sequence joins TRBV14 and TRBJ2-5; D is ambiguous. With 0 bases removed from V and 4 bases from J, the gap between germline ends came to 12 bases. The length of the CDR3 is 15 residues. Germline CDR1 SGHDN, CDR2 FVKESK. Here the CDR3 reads CASSQELGSAETQYF. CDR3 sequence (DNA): TGTGCCAGCAGCCAAGAATTAGGGTCCGCAGAGACCCAGTACTTC.

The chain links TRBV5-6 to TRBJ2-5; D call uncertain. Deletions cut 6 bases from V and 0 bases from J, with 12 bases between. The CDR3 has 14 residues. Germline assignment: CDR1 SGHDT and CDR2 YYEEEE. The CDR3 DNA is TGTGCCAGCAACTTCGCGTGGGACCAAGAGACCCAGTACTTC. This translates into CASNFAWDQETQYF.

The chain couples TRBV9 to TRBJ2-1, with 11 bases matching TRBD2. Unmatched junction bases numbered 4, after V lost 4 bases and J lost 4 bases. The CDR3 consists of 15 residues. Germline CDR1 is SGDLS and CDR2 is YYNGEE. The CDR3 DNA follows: TGTGCCAGCAGCCCTAGCGGGAGGAATTACAATGAGCAGTTCTTC. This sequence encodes CASSPSGRNYNEQFF.

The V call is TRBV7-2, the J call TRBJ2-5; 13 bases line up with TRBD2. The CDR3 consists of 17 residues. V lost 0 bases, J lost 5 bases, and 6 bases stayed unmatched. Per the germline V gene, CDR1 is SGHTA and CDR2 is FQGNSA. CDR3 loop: CASSLARTSGRYETQYF. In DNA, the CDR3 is TGTGCCAGCAGCTTAGCTAGGACTAGCGGGAGATATGAGACCCAGTACTTC.

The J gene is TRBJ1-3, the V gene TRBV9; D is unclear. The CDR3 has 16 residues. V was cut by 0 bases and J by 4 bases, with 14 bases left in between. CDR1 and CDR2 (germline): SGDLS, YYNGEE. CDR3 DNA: TGTGCCAGCAGCGTAGGGGCCGTGACAAGCGGAAACACCATATATTTT. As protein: CASSVGAVTSGNTIYF.

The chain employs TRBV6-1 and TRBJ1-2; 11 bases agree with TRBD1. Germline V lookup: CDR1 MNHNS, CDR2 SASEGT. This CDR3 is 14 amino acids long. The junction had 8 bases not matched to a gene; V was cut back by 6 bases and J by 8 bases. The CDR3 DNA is TGTGCCAGCAGCCCAGCCGGGACAGGGGGAGGCTACACCTTC. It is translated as CASSPAGTGGGYTF.

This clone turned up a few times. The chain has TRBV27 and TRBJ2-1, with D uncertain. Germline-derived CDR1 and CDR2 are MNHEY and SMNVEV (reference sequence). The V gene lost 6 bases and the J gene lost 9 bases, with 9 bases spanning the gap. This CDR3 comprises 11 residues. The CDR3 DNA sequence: TGTGCCAGCAGACTAAGAAGTGAGCAGTTCTTC. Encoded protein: CASRLRSEQFF.

The DNA of the CDR3 is TGCGCCAGCAGGAGAGGGGTAGGGTGCCGACTAGCGGGAGCTTCGTTTCCCAATGAGCAGTTCTTC. Translating gives CASRRGVGCRLAGASFPNEQFF. The chain links TRBV10-1 to TRBJ2-1; 12 bases match TRBD2. Germline V gene sequence: CDR1 WNHNN, CDR2 SYGVQD (reference sequence). After removal of 6 bases from V and 6 bases from J, the junction contained 27 bases not matched to a gene. The CDR3 consists of 22 residues.

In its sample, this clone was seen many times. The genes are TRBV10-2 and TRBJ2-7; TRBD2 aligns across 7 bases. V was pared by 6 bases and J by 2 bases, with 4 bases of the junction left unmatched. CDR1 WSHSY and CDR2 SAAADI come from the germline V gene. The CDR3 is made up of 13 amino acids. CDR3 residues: CASSGGLAYEQYF. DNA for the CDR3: TGCGCCAGCAGCGGGGGGTTAGCCTACGAGCAGTACTTC.

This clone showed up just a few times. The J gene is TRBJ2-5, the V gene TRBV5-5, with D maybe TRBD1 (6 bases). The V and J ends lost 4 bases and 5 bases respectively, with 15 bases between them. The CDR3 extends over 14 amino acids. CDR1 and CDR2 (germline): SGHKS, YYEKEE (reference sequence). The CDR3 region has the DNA TGTGCCAGCAGCATCGGACAGCATGGGGAGACCCAGTACTTC. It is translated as CASSIGQHGETQYF.

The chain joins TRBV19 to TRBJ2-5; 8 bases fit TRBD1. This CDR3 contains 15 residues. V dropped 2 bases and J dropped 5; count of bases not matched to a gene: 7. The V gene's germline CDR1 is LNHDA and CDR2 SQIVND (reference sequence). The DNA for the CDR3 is TGTGCCAGTAGTATATCCAGGGGGCGAGGGGAGACCCAGTACTTC. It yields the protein CASSISRGRGETQYF.